The sequence of this TCR beta chain was determined in a study of cytomegalovirus exposure and HLA in healthy donors. Study results and caveats: Most TCR sequences were uncommon, yet certain public TCRs appeared in many donors. Some TCR beta chains (about 180 of them) were listed as cytomegalovirus-associated.

Germline-derived CDR1 and CDR2 are SNHLY and FYNNEI. This CDR3 comprises 13 residues. J gave up 15 bases and V 4 bases, and 6 bases lay outside the gene matches. Method: immunoSEQ multiplex PCR; TCRdb's copy keeps in-frame clones and lacks some. The table includes about 130,000 clones, roughly 79% detected once. Regarding this clone: Its specificity is unknown. Other DNA sequences in this specimen translate into the identical CDR3.

The donors were part of the validation cohort, which consisted of under 150 subjects and was separate from the first cohort of around 620 subjects. This TCR was recovered from a man aged 25-45 years in good health and CMV-seropositive. The material sequenced was PBMCs. The chain is built from TRBV2 and TRBJ2-1; TRBD2 agrees at 13 bases. Written as DNA, the CDR3 is TGTGCCAGCAGTGGGGGACTAGCGGGATTCCTGTTCTTC. This gives the protein CASSGGLAGFLFF. Filled out from reference TRBV2 and TRBJ2-1, the complete variable domain reads EPEVTQTPSHQVTQMGQEVILRCVPISNHLYFYWYRQILGQKVEFLVSFYNNEISEKSEIFDDQFSVERPDGSNFTLKIRSTKLEDSAMYFCASSGGLAGFLFFGPGTRLTVL.